This T cell receptor beta chain came from a study of preoperative IRX-2 immunotherapy in early breast cancer. This CDR3 contains 14 residues. Germline loops: CDR1 SQVTM, CDR2 ANQGSEA. TCRdb keeps only in-frame clones here, not all; method: immunoSEQ multiplex PCR. The sample has 15,000 to 25,000 clones; 85% are singletons. This sample's treatment: preoperative locoregional IRX-2 cytokine immunotherapy. This phase Ib study tested locoregional IRX-2 cytokine immunotherapy given before surgery. A remark on this clone: The germline gene is not matched at one end of the junction; a read error may be the cause. A base in the sequence is ambiguous or unread; the matching residue is shown as X.

The specimen comprised lymph node tissue, sampled after IRX-2 immunotherapy. The chain has TRBV29-1 and TRBJ2-2; perhaps TRBD2 as D (5 bases). The sequence derives from a human donor with breast cancer. The CDR3 coding sequence is TGCAGCGTTCGATTCCTAGCAGACACCRGGGAGCTGTTTTTT. This gives the protein CSVRFLADTXELFF.